This paragraph covers one T cell receptor beta chain sequence. Its antigen remains unidentified. The sample originates from a study of monozygotic twins with inflammatory bowel disease. Regarding the study as a whole: Extra variability in the repertoires of patients may have come from differing immunosuppressive treatments.

TCRdb re-called the 5' RACE reads and shows each CDR3 protein once, DNA omitted. The table for this sample gives fewer than 400,000 distinct CDR3 sequences. Germline CDR1 KGHDR, CDR2 SFDVKD. The CDR3 length is 17 residues. The rearrangement uses TRBV24-1 and TRBJ2-2; no DNA is available, so the TRBD1 call from TCRdb remains unchecked. This clonotype originated in a human donor with ulcerative colitis or Crohn's disease, or a healthy co-twin of an affected twin (not recorded which). Sequencing was done on a sample of blood. CDR3: CALSSWVGQGDTGELFF.